These 15 T cell receptor beta chains share one sample of origin, sequenced in a study of graft-versus-host responses after intestinal transplantation. The antigens for these receptors are not known. This table comes from immunoSEQ multiplex PCR, and its TCRdb copy is limited to in-frame clones, with some not included. The data show around 64,000 clones, 94% seen once. The material was unstimulated CD4+ T cells sorted from spleen or lymph node cells, obtained before transplant. Receptors were obtained from a human donor who was the organ donor for an intestinal transplant.

This clone has only one observation. The chain recombines TRBV10-3 with TRBJ2-3; 7 bases are a match to TRBD2. V was clipped by 2 bases and J by 5 bases; unmatched bases: 1. From germline, CDR1 is ENHRY and CDR2 SYGVKD. CDR3 size: 13 residues. The CDR3 here is CAISEGGEDTQYF. As DNA, the CDR3 is TGTGCCATCAGTGAGGGGGGGGAAGATACGCAGTATTTT.

The chain carries TRBV18 and TRBJ1-2; 7 nucleotides agree with TRBD1. From germline, CDR1 is KGHSH and CDR2 LQKENI. V lost 6 bases, J lost 3 bases, and 10 bases stayed unmatched. This CDR3 contains 15 residues. Here the CDR3 reads CASSPLGQGDYGYTF. DNA of the CDR3: TGTGCCAGCTCGCCCCTGGGGCAGGGGGACTATGGCTACACCTTC.

On this clone: Different DNA sequences within this sample yield the same CDR3. The chain employs TRBV20-1 and TRBJ2-1; no clear D. The germline V gene encodes CDR1 DFQATT and CDR2 SNEGSKA (reference sequence). The length of the CDR3 is 10 residues. Trimming stripped 5 bases from V and 4 bases from J, with 3 bases between. DNA of the CDR3: TGCAGTGCTCTATACAATGAGCAGTTCTTC. It encodes CSALYNEQFF.

This chain uses TRBV6-5 with TRBJ2-7; tentative D call: TRBD1 (6 bases). Germline CDR1 MNHEY, CDR2 SVGAGI. This CDR3 has 14 amino acids. Trimming stripped 6 bases from V and 3 bases from J, with 15 bases between. The CDR3 sequence: CASSPTQGFYEQYF. DNA for the CDR3: TGTGCCAGCAGCCCGACTCAGGGGTTCTACGAGCAGTACTTC.

The V gene is TRBV6-1, the J gene TRBJ1-2; D is undetermined. Germline CDR1 reads MNHNS; CDR2 reads SASEGT. The CDR3 spans 13 residues. Trimming took 5 bases from V and 5 from J, leaving 12 bases between them. In nucleotides, the CDR3 is TGTGCCAGCAGTCGCCAGACGTTTTATGGCTACACCTTC. As protein: CASSRQTFYGYTF.

V usage is TRBV15 and J usage is TRBJ2-3; TRBD2 matches 8 bases. The V gene end was trimmed by 3 bases and the J gene end by 1 base; junction bases not matched to a gene: 6. The CDR3 length is 16 residues. Germline CDR1 and CDR2: LNHNV and YYDKDF (reference sequence). The CDR3 DNA is TGTGCCACCAGCAGGGACGGACTAGCTGGCACAGATACGCAGTATTTT. Encoded protein: CATSRDGLAGTDTQYF.

V and J are TRBV2 and TRBJ1-1, with D tentatively TRBD1 (6 bases). V was cut by 6 bases and J by 8 bases, with 10 bases left in between. Germline loops: CDR1 SNHLY, CDR2 FYNNEI. This CDR3 is 11 amino acids long. As DNA, the CDR3 is TGTGCCAGCAGCCTCGGGACAGAAGCTTTCTTT. Its protein is CASSLGTEAFF.

The chain combines TRBV19 with TRBJ1-1, with 7 nucleotides matching TRBD1. The CDR3 extends over 11 amino acids. V lost 11 bases, J lost 11 bases, and 11 bases stayed unmatched. Germline CDR1 and CDR2: LNHDA and SQIVND (reference sequence). For the CDR3, the DNA is TGTGCCGGGAATCTTTCACAGGGGGCTTTCTTT. This gives the protein CAGNLSQGAFF.

This sequence joins TRBV6-5 and TRBJ1-2; the match to TRBD1 covers 11 bases. From germline, CDR1 is MNHEY and CDR2 SVGAGI. J was trimmed by 8 bases and V by 0 bases; bases with no gene match: 5. The CDR3 covers 15 residues. The CDR3 DNA reads as TGTGCCAGCAGTTACTCCGGACAGGGGGCAAAGGGCTACACCTTC. Translated, it gives CASSYSGQGAKGYTF.

CDR3 DNA sequence: TGTGCCAGCAGCCGGGACACCCTCCTATATGGGGACACCATATATTTT. It translates to CASSRDTLLYGDTIYF. The chain is built from TRBV14 and TRBJ1-3, with D perhaps matching TRBD1 (6 bases). With 4 bases removed from V and 8 bases from J, the gap between germline ends came to 21 bases. The CDR3 is 16 amino acids. Germline-derived CDR1 and CDR2 are SGHDN and FVKESK.

The chain employs TRBV11-3 and TRBJ2-5; 11 nucleotides line up with TRBD2. Germline V gives CDR1 SGHNT, CDR2 YENEEA. The CDR3 is 16 residues long. V lost 5 bases and J lost 4; bases outside the gene matches: 9. CDR3 sequence reads: CASSPGGLAEGETQYF. CDR3 sequence (DNA): TGTGCCAGCAGCCCAGGGGGACTAGCGGAGGGAGAGACCCAGTACTTC.

The rearrangement uses TRBV7-9 and TRBJ2-1, with D tentatively TRBD2 (5 bases). Germline CDR1 and CDR2: SEHNR and FQNEAQ (reference sequence). The CDR3 contains 17 residues. Deletions cut 1 base from V and 0 bases from J, with 13 bases between. The CDR3 is CASSLGSGRVSYNEQFF. CDR3 sequence (DNA): TGTGCCAGCAGCTTAGGTTCCGGGCGGGTCTCCTACAATGAGCAGTTCTTC. Supplemented by reference TRBV7-9 and TRBJ2-1, the full variable domain reads DTGVSQNPRHKITKRGQNVTFRCDPISEHNRLYWYRQTLGQGPEFLTYFQNEAQLEKSRLLSDRFSAERPKGSFSTLEIQRTEQGDSAMYLCASSLGSGRVSYNEQFFGPGTRLTVL.

The chain combines TRBV4-3 with TRBJ1-2, with TRBD1 identical over 9 bases. CDR1 and CDR2 from the germline V gene are LGHNA and YSLEER. The CDR3 totals 15 residues. V was clipped by 0 bases and J by 8 bases; unmatched bases: 7. Here the CDR3 reads CASSQEVTGGLGYTF. The CDR3 nucleotides read TGCGCCAGCAGCCAAGAGGTAACAGGGGGCTTGGGCTACACCTTC.

This chain connects TRBV19 to TRBJ1-1; 8 bases fit TRBD1. The V gene end was trimmed by 5 bases and the J gene end by 4 bases; junction bases not matched to a gene: 9. The CDR3 has 15 residues. CDR1 is LNHDA and CDR2 is SQIVND in the germline V gene (reference sequence). As DNA, the CDR3 is TGTGCCAGTAGTCGCGCAGGGGGCTTGGGCACTGAAGCTTTCTTT. It codes for CASSRAGGLGTEAFF.

The chain recombines TRBV4-3 with TRBJ2-7; D may be TRBD2 (7 bases). V dropped 0 bases and J dropped 2 bases, with 14 bases sitting between them. CDR1 LGHNA and CDR2 YSLEER come from the germline V gene. The CDR3 sequence is 16 residues long. The CDR3 protein is CASSQDEGRGTYEQYF. The CDR3 DNA is TGCGCCAGCAGCCAAGATGAGGGGAGGGGGACCTACGAGCAGTACTTC.